This is a list of T cell receptor beta chains from one sample in a study of blood T cell repertoires in COVID-19. Profiled with immunoSEQ multiplex PCR; TCRdb holds only in-frame clones, not every one. The table lists over 150,000 clones, roughly 80% of them singletons. Sequencing was done on a sample of peripheral blood. These TCRs come from a woman older than 75 with acute or convalescent COVID-19. Each CDR3 is given with its conserved first and last residue. A D gene is named only where the DNA matches it firmly. The size field is filled for only some rows; it gives once, few, many or a size class.

TRBJ2-1	NA	TRBV6-2/TRBV6-3	TRBD2	CASSRTSGSGQFF	TGTGCCAGCAGTCGGACTAGCGGGAGTGGGCAGTTCTTC
TRBJ2-1	NA	TRBV6-6	NA	CASSLTGNSYNEQFF	TGTGCCAGCAGCTTGACAGGTAACTCCTACAATGAGCAGTTCTTC
TRBJ1-5	few	TRBV7-2	NA	CASSRGFSGSNQPQHF	TGTGCCAGCAGCCGTGGGTTCTCGGGAAGCAATCAGCCCCAGCATTTT
TRBJ2-3	once	TRBV9	NA	CASSVGLTTDTQYF	TGTGCCAGCAGCGTTGGGCTCACCACAGATACGCAGTATTTT
TRBJ2-3	NA	TRBV6-5	TRBD2	CASGRSSGGQDTQYF	TGTGCCAGTGGAAGGTCTAGCGGGGGGCAAGATACGCAGTATTTT
TRBJ2-1	few	TRBV11-3	TRBD2	CASSLGVSSGRGSYNEQFF	TGTGCCAGCAGCTTAGGGGTCTCCAGCGGGAGAGGATCCTACAATGAGCAGTTCTTC
TRBJ1-5	NA	TRBV5-4	NA	CASSLAGRQPQHF	TGTGCCAGCAGCTTGGCAGGAAGGCAGCCCCAGCATTTT
TRBJ2-2	NA	TRBV29-1	NA	CSAGGPGELFF	TGCAGCGCCGGGGGGCCCGGGGAGCTGTTTTTT
TRBJ2-5	NA	TRBV5-6	NA	CASSYPSSSGETQYF	TGTGCCAGCAGCTATCCAAGTAGTTCGGGGGAGACCCAGTACTTC
TRBJ1-3	NA	TRBV19	NA	CASSIQASGNTIYF	TGTGCCAGTAGTATTCAAGCATCTGGAAACACCATATATTTT
TRBJ2-7	few	TRBV3-1/TRBV3-2	TRBD2	CASSQDPMALAGGAYEQYF	TGTGCCAGCAGCCAAGATCCCATGGCCCTAGCGGGAGGGGCCTACGAGCAGTACTTC
TRBJ2-1	NA	TRBV11-2	NA	CASSLVRGSYNEQFF	TGTGCCAGCAGCTTAGTTAGGGGCTCCTACAATGAGCAGTTCTTC
TRBJ1-1	NA	TRBV30	TRBD1	CAWGQGAMNTEAFF	TGTGCCTGGGGACAGGGGGCAATGAACACTGAAGCTTTCTTT
TRBJ2-3	NA	TRBV27	TRBD1	CASSPDRRSSTDTQYF	TGTGCCAGCAGTCCGGACAGGCGATCTAGCACAGATACGCAGTATTTT
TRBJ2-5	NA	TRBV6-6	NA	CASSYSVTGGGETQYF	TGTGCCAGCAGTTACTCGGTCACAGGGGGGGGAGAGACCCAGTACTTC
TRBJ1-1	few	TRBV24-1	TRBD1	CATSAGQGNTEAFF	TGTGCCACCAGTGCCGGACAGGGGAACACTGAAGCTTTCTTT
TRBJ2-1	few	TRBV9	TRBD2	CASSVGRGVLAGGNEQFF	TGTGCCAGCAGCGTAGGTAGAGGCGTGCTAGCGGGGGGCAATGAGCAGTTCTTC
TRBJ2-3	NA	TRBV6-2/TRBV6-3	TRBD2	CASSRAGGAPSTDTQYF	TGTGCCAGCAGTAGGGCCGGGGGGGCCCCTAGCACAGATACGCAGTATTTT
TRBJ1-1	NA	TRBV7-9	NA	CASSLGQANTEAFF	TGTGCCAGCAGCTTAGGTCAGGCGAACACTGAAGCTTTCTTT
TRBJ1-5	NA	TRBV27	TRBD1	CASRAGGEIGNQPQHF	TGTGCCAGCAGGGCAGGGGGCGAAATTGGCAATCAGCCCCAGCATTTT
TRBJ2-1	NA	TRBV11-2	NA	CASDRAYNEQFF	TGTGCCAGCGATAGAGCCTACAATGAGCAGTTCTTC
TRBJ1-1	NA	TRBV2	TRBD1	CASKGQMNTEAFF	TGTGCCAGCAAGGGACAGATGAACACTGAAGCTTTCTTT
TRBJ2-7	NA	TRBV12-3/TRBV12-4	NA	CASSSGMYEQYF	TGTGCCAGCAGTTCCGGGATGTACGAGCAGTACTTC
TRBJ1-3	few	TRBV6-1	NA	CASSEVGGAGNTIYF	TGTGCCAGCAGTGAAGTGGGGGGAGCTGGAAACACCATATATTTT
TRBJ2-5	NA	TRBV3-1/TRBV3-2	NA	CASSPGPGGTQYF	TGTGCCAGCAGCCCGGGACCCGGGGGGACCCAGTACTTC
TRBJ2-1	few	TRBV3-1/TRBV3-2	TRBD1	CASSPSGDSYNEQFF	TGTGCCAGCAGCCCCTCAGGGGACAGTTACAATGAGCAGTTCTTC
TRBJ2-3	NA	TRBV7-2	NA	CASSPTGDTQYF	TGTGCCAGCAGCCCTACGGGTGATACGCAGTATTTT
TRBJ1-3	NA	TRBV6-1	NA	CASSENWASSGNTIYF	TGTGCCAGCAGTGAAAACTGGGCGAGCTCTGGAAACACCATATATTTT
TRBJ2-7	NA	TRBV7-2	TRBD2	CASSSIAGETYEQYF	TGTGCCAGCAGCTCCATAGCGGGGGAGACCTACGAGCAGTACTTC
TRBJ1-1	few	TRBV19	TRBD1	CASSSDRAAEAFF	TGTGCCAGTAGTTCCGACAGGGCGGCTGAAGCTTTCTTT
TRBJ2-7	NA	TRBV4-3	NA	CASSLTVSSYEQYF	TGCGCCAGCAGCCTGACAGTCTCCAGCTACGAGCAGTACTTC
TRBJ2-1	NA	TRBV6-6	TRBD2	CASSSPGLPNEQFF	TGTGCCAGCAGTTCTCCGGGACTACCTAATGAGCAGTTCTTC
TRBJ1-6	NA	TRBV14	NA	CASSPGNYNSPLHF	TGTGCCAGCAGCCCCGGCAACTACAATTCACCCCTCCACTTT
TRBJ2-7	NA	TRBV15	NA	CATSRVSGGPAEQYF	TGTGCCACCAGCAGAGTTAGCGGAGGCCCTGCGGAGCAGTACTTC
TRBJ2-7	NA	TRBV6-2/TRBV6-3	NA	CASSYAAGYEQYF	TGTGCCAGCAGTTACGCGGCTGGCTACGAGCAGTACTTC
TRBJ1-1	NA	TRBV4-1	NA	CASSQREGITEAFF	TGCGCCAGCAGCCAGAGGGAAGGGATCACTGAAGCTTTCTTT
TRBJ2-3	NA	TRBV30	TRBD2	CAWSYGRTDTQYF	TGTGCCTGGAGTTACGGGAGGACCGATACGCAGTATTTT
TRBJ2-1	many	TRBV25-1	TRBD2	CASSAKGPSGPIYNEQFF	TGTGCCAGCAGTGCCAAAGGGCCTAGCGGCCCCATATACAATGAGCAGTTCTTC
TRBJ1-2	NA	TRBV28	TRBD1	CASSRWTGGDYGYTF	TGTGCCAGCAGTCGGTGGACAGGGGGCGACTATGGCTACACCTTC
TRBJ1-5	NA	TRBV19	NA	CASMFGGVDQPQHF	TGTGCCAGTATGTTCGGGGGGGTAGATCAGCCCCAGCATTTT
TRBJ2-7	NA	TRBV19	TRBD1	CASSAMGTGIFEQYF	TGTGCCAGTAGTGCTATGGGGACAGGGATTTTCGAGCAGTACTTC
TRBJ2-7	few	TRBV7-2	NA	CASSAGTASFRSYEQYF	TGTGCCAGCAGCGCGGGGACAGCCTCTTTTAGATCTTACGAGCAGTACTTC
TRBJ2-2	NA	TRBV5-6	NA	CASSLGHYTGELFF	TGTGCCAGCAGCTTGGGGCATTACACCGGGGAGCTGTTTTTT
TRBJ2-5	NA	TRBV2	TRBD2	CASRGLAGKETQYF	TGTGCCAGCAGGGGACTAGCGGGTAAAGAGACCCAGTACTTC
TRBJ2-5	NA	TRBV7-3	NA	CASSPDYGRETQYF	TGTGCCAGCAGCCCCGACTACGGGCGGGAGACCCAGTACTTC
TRBJ2-7	NA	TRBV29-1	TRBD2	CSVGHSGRAREQYF	TGCAGCGTGGGCCATAGCGGGAGGGCCAGGGAGCAGTACTTC